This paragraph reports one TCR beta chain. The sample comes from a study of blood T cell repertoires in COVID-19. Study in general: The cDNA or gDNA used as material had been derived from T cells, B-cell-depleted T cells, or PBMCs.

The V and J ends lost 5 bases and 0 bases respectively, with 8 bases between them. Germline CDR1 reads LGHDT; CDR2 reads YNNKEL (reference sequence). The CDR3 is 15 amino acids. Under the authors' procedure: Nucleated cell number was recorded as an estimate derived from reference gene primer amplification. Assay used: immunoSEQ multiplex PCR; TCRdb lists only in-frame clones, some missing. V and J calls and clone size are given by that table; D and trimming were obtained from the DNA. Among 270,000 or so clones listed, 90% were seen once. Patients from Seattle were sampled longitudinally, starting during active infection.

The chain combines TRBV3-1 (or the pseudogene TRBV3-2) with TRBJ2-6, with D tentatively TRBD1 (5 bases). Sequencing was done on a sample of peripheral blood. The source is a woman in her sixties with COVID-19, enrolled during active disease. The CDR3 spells CASSYQGSGANVLTF. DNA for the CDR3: TGTGCCAGCAGCTACCAGGGCTCTGGGGCCAACGTCCTGACTTTC.